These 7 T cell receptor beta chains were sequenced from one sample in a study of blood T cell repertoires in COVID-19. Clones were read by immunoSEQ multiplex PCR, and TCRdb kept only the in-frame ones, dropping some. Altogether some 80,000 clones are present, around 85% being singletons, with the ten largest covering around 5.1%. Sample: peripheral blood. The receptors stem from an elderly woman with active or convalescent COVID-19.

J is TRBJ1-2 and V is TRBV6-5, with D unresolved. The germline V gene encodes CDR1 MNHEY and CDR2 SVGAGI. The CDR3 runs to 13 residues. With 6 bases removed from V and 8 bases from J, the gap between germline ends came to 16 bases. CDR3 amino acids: CASRRGGFRGYTF. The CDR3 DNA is TGTGCCAGCAGACGAGGAGGGTTTAGGGGCTACACCTTC.

CDR3 in amino acids: CASSLGLLSIEQYF. For the CDR3, the DNA is TGTGCCAGCAGCTTAGGGCTTTTGTCGATCGAGCAGTACTTC. V and J are TRBV11-2 and TRBJ2-7, with D uncertain. CDR1 is SGHAT, CDR2 FQNNGV, per germline. Trimming took off 1 base at V and 6 bases at J, with 13 bases between the two ends. The CDR3 contains 14 residues.

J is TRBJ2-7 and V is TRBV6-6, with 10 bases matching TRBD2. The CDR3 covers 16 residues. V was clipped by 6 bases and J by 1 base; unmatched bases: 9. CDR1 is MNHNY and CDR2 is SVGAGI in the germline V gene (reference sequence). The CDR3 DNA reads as TGTGCCAGCAGGATCGGATGGACTAGCGGTTCCTACGAGCAGTACTTC. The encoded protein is CASRIGWTSGSYEQYF.

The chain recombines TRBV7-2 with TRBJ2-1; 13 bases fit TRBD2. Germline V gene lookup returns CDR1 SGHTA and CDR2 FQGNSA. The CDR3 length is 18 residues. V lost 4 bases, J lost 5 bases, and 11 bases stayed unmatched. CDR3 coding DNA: TGTGCCAGCAGCTCGAGGGGACTAGCGGGACGACCGAACAATGAGCAGTTCTTC. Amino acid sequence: CASSSRGLAGRPNNEQFF.

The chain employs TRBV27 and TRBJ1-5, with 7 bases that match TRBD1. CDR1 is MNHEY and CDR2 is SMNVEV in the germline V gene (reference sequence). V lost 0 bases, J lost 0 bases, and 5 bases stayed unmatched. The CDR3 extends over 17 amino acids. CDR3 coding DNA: TGTGCCAGCAGTTTATCGACAGGGTTACATAGCAATCAGCCCCAGCATTTT. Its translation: CASSLSTGLHSNQPQHF.

CDR3 loop: CASSLEGVGNQPQHF. The CDR3 DNA sequence: TGTGCCAGCAGCTTAGAGGGAGTAGGCAATCAGCCCCAGCATTTT. The chain joins TRBV7-2 to TRBJ1-5; D is unclear. The CDR3 has 15 amino acids. The V end lost 1 base, the J end lost 2 bases, and 9 bases lay between the germline ends. CDR1 and CDR2 from the germline V gene are SGHTA and FQGNSA.

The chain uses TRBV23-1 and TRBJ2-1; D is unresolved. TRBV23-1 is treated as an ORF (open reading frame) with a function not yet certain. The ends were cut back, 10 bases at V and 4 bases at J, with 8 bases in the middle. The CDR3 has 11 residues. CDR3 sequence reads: CAIPPYNEQFF. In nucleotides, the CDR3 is TGCGCCATCCCCCCTTACAATGAGCAGTTCTTC.